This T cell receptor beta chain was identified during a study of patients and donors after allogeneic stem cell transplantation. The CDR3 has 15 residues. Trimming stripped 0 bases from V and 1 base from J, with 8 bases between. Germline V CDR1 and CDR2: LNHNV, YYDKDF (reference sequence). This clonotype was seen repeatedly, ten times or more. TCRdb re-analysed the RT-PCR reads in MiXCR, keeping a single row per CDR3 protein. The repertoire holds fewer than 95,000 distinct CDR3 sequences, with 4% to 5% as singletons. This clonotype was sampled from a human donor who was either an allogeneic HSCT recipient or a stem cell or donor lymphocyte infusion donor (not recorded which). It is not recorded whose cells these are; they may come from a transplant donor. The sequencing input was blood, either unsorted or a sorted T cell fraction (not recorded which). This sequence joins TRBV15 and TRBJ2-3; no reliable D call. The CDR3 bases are TGTGCCACCAGCAGAGAGACCATAGGCACAGATACGCAGTATTTT. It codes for CATSRETIGTDTQYF.